The 31 T cell receptor beta chains reported below all come from one sample, sequenced in a study of control samples from healthy donors and cancer patients. Using immunoSEQ multiplex PCR, the repertoire was profiled, and TCRdb retains in-frame clones only, with some absent. Of some 160,000 clones in the sample, approximately 88% were seen once. The specimen was blood. These receptors all come from a man between 25 and 39 years old in good health.

This clone was seen just once. The CDR3 spells CASSTGVQPQHF. The CDR3 DNA reads as TGTGCCAGCAGTACAGGGGTCCAGCCCCAGCATTTT. The chain links TRBV12-3 or TRBV12-4 to TRBJ1-5, with 7 nucleotides matching TRBD1. This CDR3 region has 12 residues. The V segment lost 5 bases and the J segment 7 bases; nucleotides outside the gene matches: 2.

The chain combines TRBV9 with TRBJ2-1; 9 bases fit TRBD2. V lost 2 bases, J lost 7 bases, and 13 bases stayed unmatched. The CDR3 contains 17 residues. CDR1 and CDR2 (germline): SGDLS, YYNGEE. CDR3 protein: CASSVSVGGRALNEQFF. In DNA, the CDR3 is TGTGCCAGCAGCGTGAGTGTAGGCGGGAGGGCCCTTAATGAGCAGTTCTTC.

The chain combines TRBV4-3 with TRBJ2-1; 9 bases match TRBD2. The CDR3 extends over 17 amino acids. Germline CDR1 LGHNA, CDR2 YSLEER. J gave up 2 bases and V 3 bases, and 8 bases lay outside the gene matches. The CDR3 DNA reads TGCGCCAGCAGCCAGGGCGAGGGACTAGCTACCTACAATGAGCAGTTCTTC. Translated: CASSQGEGLATYNEQFF.

The chain is built from TRBV6-5 and TRBJ1-3; D call uncertain. Germline V gives CDR1 MNHEY, CDR2 SVGAGI. Trimming stripped 2 bases from V and 2 bases from J, with 10 bases between. The CDR3 is 15 residues long. The CDR3 coding sequence is TGTGCCAGCAGTTACGGTTATGGGGCTGGAAACACCATATATTTT. Its protein product is CASSYGYGAGNTIYF.

The chain is built from TRBV6-5 and TRBJ2-5; 9 nucleotides line up with TRBD1. This CDR3 contains 14 residues. V gave up 4 bases and J gave up 4 bases; unmatched junction bases: 4. The germline V gene has CDR1 MNHEY and CDR2 SVGAGI. The CDR3, as DNA: TGTGCCAGCAGTTTACAGGGGGCCTCAGAGACCCAGTACTTC. Protein sequence: CASSLQGASETQYF.

This clone was counted a single time. This chain's CDR3 is CATSRGQVITDTQYF. In nucleotides, the CDR3 is TGTGCCACCAGCAGAGGACAGGTGATCACAGATACGCAGTATTTT. This chain links TRBV15 with TRBJ2-3; the D gene is possibly TRBD1 (6 bases). This CDR3 has 15 residues. V lost 1 base, J lost 2 bases, and 10 bases lay in between. Germline V CDR1 and CDR2: LNHNV, YYDKDF (reference sequence).

The chain has TRBV25-1 and TRBJ1-5; D call uncertain. CDR3 length: 14 residues. V was cut by 2 bases and J by 0 bases, with 5 bases left in between. Germline CDR1 is MGHDK and CDR2 is SYGVNS. CDR3 loop: CASSEPGSNQPQHF. In DNA form, the CDR3 reads TGTGCCAGCAGTGAACCGGGTAGCAATCAGCCCCAGCATTTT. The whole variable domain, filled in from reference TRBV25-1 and TRBJ1-5, reads EADIYQTPRYLVIGTGKKITLECSQTMGHDKMYWYQQDPGMELHLIHYSYGVNSTEKGDLSSESTVSRIRTEHFPLTLESARPSHTSQYLCASSEPGSNQPQHFGDGTRLSIL.

The V call is TRBV11-3, the J call TRBJ2-1; 7 bases line up with TRBD1. Germline CDR1 and CDR2: SGHNT and YENEEA. V was pared by 1 base and J by 3 bases, with 3 bases of the junction left unmatched. The CDR3 runs to 15 residues. DNA of the CDR3: TGTGCCAGCAGCTTAGTAAGGGGGCACTACAATGAGCAGTTCTTC. Protein: CASSLVRGHYNEQFF.

The chain links TRBV18 to TRBJ2-7; no clear D. V was pared by 3 bases and J by 4 bases, with 7 bases between. Germline loops: CDR1 KGHSH, CDR2 LQKENI. CDR3 length equals 12 residues. In DNA, the CDR3 is TGTGCCAGCTCACCGGTCCCATACGAGCAGTACTTC. Its translation is CASSPVPYEQYF.

V is TRBV9 and J is TRBJ2-1, with TRBD1 as a possible D gene (5 bases). CDR1 and CDR2 (germline): SGDLS, YYNGEE. This CDR3 region has 15 residues. The V gene lost 0 bases and the J gene lost 6 bases, with 13 bases spanning the gap. DNA of the CDR3: TGTGCCAGCAGCGTAGGTGGTAGTAGGGGCAATGAGCAGTTCTTC. Protein: CASSVGGSRGNEQFF.

V is TRBV4-3 and J is TRBJ2-1; tentative D call: TRBD2 (5 bases). The CDR3 consists of 15 residues. The germline gives CDR1 LGHNA, CDR2 YSLEER. V lost 3 bases and J lost 8, with 17 bases in between. CDR3 sequence: CASSHGLEGFHEQFF. The CDR3 region has the DNA TGCGCCAGCAGCCACGGCTTAGAGGGATTCCATGAGCAGTTCTTC.

This chain uses TRBV7-9 with TRBJ1-4; D is possibly TRBD1 (6 bases). Per germline, CDR1 SEHNR and CDR2 FQNEAQ (reference sequence). The V end was cut by 5 bases, the J end by 11 bases, with 12 bases between. This CDR3 is built from 12 residues. CDR3 sequence: CASSPGHYKLFF. CDR3 coding DNA: TGTGCCAGCAGCCCGGGACACTACAAACTGTTTTTT.

The genes are TRBV2 and TRBJ1-4, with D unresolved. The germline V gene has CDR1 SNHLY and CDR2 FYNNEI. This CDR3 is 14 amino acids long. V was trimmed by 4 bases and J by 2 bases, leaving 8 bases between them. The CDR3 loop reads CASSASGTNEKLFF. DNA of the CDR3: TGTGCCAGCAGTGCCTCTGGGACTAATGAAAAACTGTTTTTT.

This chain joins TRBV21-1 and TRBJ1-2. TRBV21-1 is a recognized pseudogene. CDR3 length: 21 residues. Here the CDR3 DNA reads TGTGCCAGCAGCAAATTCGGGGGCGGTGTTTCTCCTTCTCATTCTAACTATGGCTACACCTTC. Translation: CASSKFGGGVSPSHSNYGYTF.

The rearrangement uses TRBV5-6 and TRBJ2-6; D is undetermined. The V and J ends lost 3 bases and 1 base respectively, with 8 bases between them. In germline, CDR1 is SGHDT, CDR2 YYEEEE. CDR3 length: 15 residues. CDR3 nucleotide sequence: TGTGCCAGCAGCTCAAGGGATTCTGGGGCCAACGTCCTGACTTTC. Its protein is CASSSRDSGANVLTF.

This clone occurred many times. The V and J genes are TRBV7-9 and TRBJ1-5; unclear D gene. The CDR3 extends over 14 amino acids. The germline V gene encodes CDR1 SEHNR and CDR2 FQNEAQ (reference sequence). With 5 bases removed from V and 5 bases from J, the gap between germline ends came to 13 bases. The CDR3 spells CASSANSGDQPQHF. CDR3 nucleotide sequence: TGTGCCAGCAGCGCCAACTCAGGAGATCAGCCCCAGCATTTT.

The V call is TRBV4-2, the J call TRBJ1-3; 7 bases are shared with TRBD1. The CDR3 runs 16 residues. The germline V gene encodes CDR1 LGHNA and CDR2 YNFKEQ. Trimming at V came to 0 bases and at J to 3 bases, leaving 5 bases not matched to a gene. The CDR3 spells CASSQEEGAFGNTIYF. In DNA form, the CDR3 reads TGTGCCAGCAGCCAAGAGGAGGGGGCCTTTGGAAACACCATATATTTT.

V usage is TRBV29-1 and J usage is TRBJ1-1; D is perhaps TRBD1 (6 bases). V lost 4 bases, J lost 1 base, and 10 bases lay in between. This CDR3 spans 13 amino acids. Germline V gene sequence: CDR1 SQVTM, CDR2 ANQGSEA. DNA for the CDR3: TGCAGCGTTGGAGGACAGCCGAACACTGAAGCTTTCTTT. It encodes CSVGGQPNTEAFF.

The CDR3 DNA is TGTGCCAGCACTCTAAGGGGACTTAGCGGTACCGCCACAGATACGCAGTATTTT. Amino acids: CASTLRGLSGTATDTQYF. The chain employs TRBV2 and TRBJ2-3, with a tentative D call TRBD2 (6 bases). The CDR3 contains 18 residues. V lost 7 bases, J lost 2 bases, and 25 bases lay in between. CDR1 and CDR2 (germline): SNHLY, FYNNEI.

V is TRBV4-1 and J is TRBJ2-1, with a possible D match to TRBD2 (6 bases). V lost 0 bases and J 0 bases, leaving 12 bases between the germline ends. Germline assignment: CDR1 MGHRA and CDR2 YSYEKL. The CDR3 consists of 17 residues. CDR3 DNA: TGCGCCAGCAGCCAAGACTTGTACGGGAGCTCCTACAATGAGCAGTTCTTC. This codes for CASSQDLYGSSYNEQFF.

J is TRBJ1-3 and V is TRBV4-3; D possibly corresponds to TRBD1 (6 bases). This CDR3 has 16 residues. From germline, CDR1 is LGHNA and CDR2 YSLEER. V gave up 1 base and J gave up 1 base, with 11 bases separating them. CDR3 in DNA: TGCGCCAGCAGCCAAGGGGGGGCAGGGTCTGGAAACACCATATATTTT. Amino acids: CASSQGGAGSGNTIYF.

The CDR3 spells CASRLRGQGYEQYF. The CDR3 DNA reads as TGTGCCAGCAGGCTCAGGGGACAGGGATACGAGCAGTACTTC. J is TRBJ2-7 and V is TRBV13, with 9 nucleotides matching TRBD1. After removal of 6 bases from V and 4 bases from J, the junction contained 7 bases not matched to a gene. From germline, CDR1 is PRHDT and CDR2 FYEKMQ (reference sequence). The CDR3 consists of 14 residues.

In its sample, this clone was seen once. The chain links TRBV5-1 to TRBJ2-3; the D is unclear. From germline, CDR1 is SGHRS and CDR2 YFSETQ. There are 15 residues in the CDR3. Trimming cost V 0 bases and J 2 bases, with 10 bases left between them. CDR3: CASSLVSVFTDTQYF. For the CDR3, the DNA is TGCGCCAGCAGCTTGGTATCAGTCTTCACAGATACGCAGTATTTT.

The chain uses TRBV23-1 and TRBJ2-2; no clear D. TRBV23-1 is noted as an ORF with a role that remains uncertain. Trimming stripped 4 bases from V and 4 bases from J, with 4 bases between. This CDR3 comprises 12 residues. CDR3 region: CASSRVTGELFF. The DNA for the CDR3 is TGCGCCAGCAGTCGGGTCACCGGGGAGCTGTTTTTT.

This clone showed up just once. This rearrangement joins TRBV2 to TRBJ1-5, with D possibly being TRBD1 (6 bases). The CDR3 consists of 16 residues. Looked up from germline, CDR1 is SNHLY and CDR2 is FYNNEI. The ends were cut back, 11 bases at V and 0 bases at J, with 20 bases in the middle. For the CDR3, the DNA is TGTGCCTCCCAAAACGCCGGGACAAGTAGCAATCAGCCCCAGCATTTT. It yields the protein CASQNAGTSSNQPQHF.

The genes are TRBV5-6 and TRBJ1-4, with D unresolved. Germline V gives CDR1 SGHDT, CDR2 YYEEEE. V lost 0 bases to trimming and J lost 7 bases, with 22 bases between them. There are 18 residues in the CDR3. The CDR3 loop reads CASSLGIRTRAGGEKLFF. The CDR3 DNA is TGTGCCAGCAGCTTGGGCATCCGGACCCGCGCGGGCGGTGAAAAACTGTTTTTT.

J is TRBJ2-7 and V is TRBV7-9; D possibly corresponds to TRBD1 (7 bases). The CDR3 is 16 amino acids. Germline V gene sequence: CDR1 SEHNR, CDR2 FQNEAQ (reference sequence). V gave up 0 bases and J gave up 2 bases, with 14 bases separating them. CDR3 loop: CASSLASGGHTYEQYF. CDR3 bases: TGTGCCAGCAGCTTAGCCTCAGGGGGGCATACCTACGAGCAGTACTTC.

V gene TRBV19 combines with J gene TRBJ1-1; D gene ambiguous. Germline V gives CDR1 LNHDA, CDR2 SQIVND (reference sequence). The CDR3 extends over 14 amino acids. V lost 3 bases and J 1 base, leaving 9 bases between the germline ends. CDR3 amino acids: CASSIHEGNTEAFF. In DNA form, the CDR3 reads TGTGCCAGTAGTATTCACGAGGGGAACACTGAAGCTTTCTTT.

About this clone itself: The identical CDR3 is also encoded by other nucleotide sequences in the sample. This chain links TRBV9 with TRBJ2-3; D tentatively reads TRBD1 or TRBD2 (5 bases each). This CDR3 is 14 amino acids long. V lost 0 bases and J 4 bases, leaving 9 bases between the germline ends. Germline values: CDR1 SGDLS, CDR2 YYNGEE. In DNA form, the CDR3 reads TGTGCCAGCAGCGTAGCTAGCAGGGCAGATACGCAGTATTTT. It codes for CASSVASRADTQYF.

The rearrangement links TRBV3-1 (or the pseudogene TRBV3-2) to TRBJ2-7; D unclear. The CDR3 length is 16 residues. The V gene's germline CDR1 is LGHDT and CDR2 YNNKEL (reference sequence). Trimming took 1 base from V and 0 from J, leaving 13 bases between them. CDR3 in DNA: TGTGCCAGCAGCCAAGTTGAAACTTCCAGCTCCTACGAGCAGTACTTC. Translating gives CASSQVETSSSYEQYF.

This clone was observed a handful of times. V and J are TRBV11-2 and TRBJ1-2, with TRBD1 matching 9 bases. Germline V CDR1 and CDR2: SGHAT, FQNNGV. The CDR3 is 16 residues long. V gave up 1 base and J gave up 5 bases; unmatched junction bases: 8. This CDR3 reads CASSLATGGVGYGYTF. The CDR3 DNA follows: TGTGCCAGCAGCTTAGCGACAGGGGGTGTAGGGTATGGCTACACCTTC.